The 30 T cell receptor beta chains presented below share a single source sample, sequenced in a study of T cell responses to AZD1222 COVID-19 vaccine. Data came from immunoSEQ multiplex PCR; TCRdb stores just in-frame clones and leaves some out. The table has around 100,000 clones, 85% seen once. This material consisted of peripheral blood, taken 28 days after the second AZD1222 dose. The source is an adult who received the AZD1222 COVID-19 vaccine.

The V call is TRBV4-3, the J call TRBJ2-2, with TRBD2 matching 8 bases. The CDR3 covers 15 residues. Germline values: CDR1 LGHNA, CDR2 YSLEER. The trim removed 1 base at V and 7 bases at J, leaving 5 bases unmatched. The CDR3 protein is CASSQAGGPYGELFF. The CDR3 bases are TGCGCCAGCAGCCAAGCGGGAGGGCCCTACGGGGAGCTGTTTTTT.

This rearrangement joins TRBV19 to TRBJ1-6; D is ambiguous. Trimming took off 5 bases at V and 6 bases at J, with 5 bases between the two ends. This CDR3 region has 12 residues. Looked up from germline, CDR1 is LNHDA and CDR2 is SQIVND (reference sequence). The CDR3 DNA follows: TGTGCCAGTAGTGACGGTAATTCACCCCTCCACTTT. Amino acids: CASSDGNSPLHF.

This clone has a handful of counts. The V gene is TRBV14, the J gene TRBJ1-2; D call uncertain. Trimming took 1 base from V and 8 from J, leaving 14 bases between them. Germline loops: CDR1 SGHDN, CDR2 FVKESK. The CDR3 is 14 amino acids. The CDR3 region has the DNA TGTGCCAGCAGCCAAGTTAGGCACCCTGGGGGCTACACCTTC. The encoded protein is CASSQVRHPGGYTF.

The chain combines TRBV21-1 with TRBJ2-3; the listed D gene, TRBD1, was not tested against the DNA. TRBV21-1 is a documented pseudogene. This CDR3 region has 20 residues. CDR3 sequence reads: CASSKVGTGGAWGTADTQYF. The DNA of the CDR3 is TGTGCCAGCAGCAAAGTAGGGACAGGGGGCGCCTGGGGTACGGCAGATACGCAGTATTTT.

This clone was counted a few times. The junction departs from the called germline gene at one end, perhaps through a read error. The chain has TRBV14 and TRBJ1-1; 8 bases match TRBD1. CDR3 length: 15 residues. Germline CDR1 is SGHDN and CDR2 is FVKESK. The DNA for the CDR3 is TGTGCCAGCGGCCACCAACAGGGGGGCGGCACTGAAGCTTTCTTT. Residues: CASGHQQGGGTEAFF.

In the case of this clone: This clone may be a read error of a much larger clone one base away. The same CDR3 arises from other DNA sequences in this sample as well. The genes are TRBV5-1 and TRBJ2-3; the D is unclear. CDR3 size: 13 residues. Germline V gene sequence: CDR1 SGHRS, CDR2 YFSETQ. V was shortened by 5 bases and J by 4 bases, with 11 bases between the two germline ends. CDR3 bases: TGCGCCAGCAGTACCCGGCAGGCAGATACGCAGTATTTT. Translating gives CASSTRQADTQYF.

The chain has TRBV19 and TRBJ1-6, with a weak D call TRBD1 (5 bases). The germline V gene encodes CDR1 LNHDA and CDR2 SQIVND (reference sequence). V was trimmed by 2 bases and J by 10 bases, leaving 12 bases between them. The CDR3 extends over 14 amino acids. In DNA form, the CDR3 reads TGTGCCAGTAGTATAAGGGGAAGAGGGTCACCCCTCCACTTT. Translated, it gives CASSIRGRGSPLHF.

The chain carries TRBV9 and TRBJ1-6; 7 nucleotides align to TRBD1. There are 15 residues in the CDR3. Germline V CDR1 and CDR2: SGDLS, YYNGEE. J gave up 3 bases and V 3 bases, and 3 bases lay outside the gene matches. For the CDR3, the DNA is TGTGCCAGCAGCGGCGCAGGGGGCTATAATTCACCCCTCCACTTT. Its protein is CASSGAGGYNSPLHF.

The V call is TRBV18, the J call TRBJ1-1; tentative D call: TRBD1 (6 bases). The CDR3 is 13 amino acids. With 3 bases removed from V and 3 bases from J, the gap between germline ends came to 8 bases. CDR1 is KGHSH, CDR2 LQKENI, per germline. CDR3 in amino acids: CASSPDRYTEAFF. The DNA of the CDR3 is TGTGCCAGCTCACCGGACAGATACACTGAAGCTTTCTTT.

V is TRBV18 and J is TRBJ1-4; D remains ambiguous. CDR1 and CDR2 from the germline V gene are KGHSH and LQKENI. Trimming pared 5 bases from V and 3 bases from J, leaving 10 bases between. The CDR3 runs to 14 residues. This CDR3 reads CASSSGDANEKLFF. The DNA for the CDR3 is TGTGCCAGCTCAAGTGGGGATGCTAATGAAAAACTGTTTTTT.

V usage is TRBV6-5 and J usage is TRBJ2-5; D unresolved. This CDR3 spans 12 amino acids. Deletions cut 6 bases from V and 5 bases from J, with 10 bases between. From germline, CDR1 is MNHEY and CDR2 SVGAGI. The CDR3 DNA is TGTGCCAGCAGAAGTGGGCTTGAGACCCAGTACTTC. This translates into CASRSGLETQYF.

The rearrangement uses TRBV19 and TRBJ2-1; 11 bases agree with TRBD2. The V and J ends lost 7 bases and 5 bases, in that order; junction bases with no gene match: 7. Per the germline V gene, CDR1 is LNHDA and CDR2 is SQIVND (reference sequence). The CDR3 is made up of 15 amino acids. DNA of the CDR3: TGTGCCAGTATAGCGGGGGGGCCCCTTAACAATGAGCAGTTCTTC. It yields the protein CASIAGGPLNNEQFF. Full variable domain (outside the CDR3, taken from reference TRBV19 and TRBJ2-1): DGGITQSPKYLFRKEGQNVTLSCEQNLNHDAMYWYRQDPGQGLRLIYYSQIVNDFQKGDIAEGYSVSREKKESFPLTVTSAQKNPTAFYLCASIAGGPLNNEQFFGPGTRLTVL.

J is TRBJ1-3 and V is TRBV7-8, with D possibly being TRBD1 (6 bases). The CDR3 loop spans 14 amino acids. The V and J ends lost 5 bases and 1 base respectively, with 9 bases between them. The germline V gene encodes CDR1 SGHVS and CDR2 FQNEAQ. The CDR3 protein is CASSTRGSGNTIYF. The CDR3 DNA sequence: TGTGCCAGCAGCACCAGGGGTTCTGGAAACACCATATATTTT. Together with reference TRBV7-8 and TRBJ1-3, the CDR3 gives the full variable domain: GAGVSQSPRYKVAKRGQDVALRCDPISGHVSLFWYQQALGQGPEFLTYFQNEAQLDKSGLPSDRFFAERPEGSVSTLKIQRTQQEDSAVYLCASSTRGSGNTIYFGEGSWLTVV.

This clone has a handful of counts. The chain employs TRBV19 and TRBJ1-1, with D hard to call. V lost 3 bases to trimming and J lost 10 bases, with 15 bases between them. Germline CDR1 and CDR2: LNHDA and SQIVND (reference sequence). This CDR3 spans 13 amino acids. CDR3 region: CASSIEERATAFF. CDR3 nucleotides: TGTGCCAGTAGTATCGAAGAGAGGGCGACAGCTTTCTTT.

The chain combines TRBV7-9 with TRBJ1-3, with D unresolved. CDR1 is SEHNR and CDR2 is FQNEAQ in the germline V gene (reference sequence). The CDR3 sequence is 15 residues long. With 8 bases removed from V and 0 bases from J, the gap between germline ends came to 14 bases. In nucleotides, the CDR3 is TGTGCCAGCGCCCCGTCCGGCAGCTCTGGAAACACCATATATTTT. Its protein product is CASAPSGSSGNTIYF.

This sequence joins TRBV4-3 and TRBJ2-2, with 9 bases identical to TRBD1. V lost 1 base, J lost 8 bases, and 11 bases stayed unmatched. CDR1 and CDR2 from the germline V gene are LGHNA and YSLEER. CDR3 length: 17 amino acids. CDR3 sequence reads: CASSQAPRDREFGELFF. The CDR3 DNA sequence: TGCGCCAGCAGCCAAGCCCCGCGGGACAGGGAATTTGGGGAGCTGTTTTTT.

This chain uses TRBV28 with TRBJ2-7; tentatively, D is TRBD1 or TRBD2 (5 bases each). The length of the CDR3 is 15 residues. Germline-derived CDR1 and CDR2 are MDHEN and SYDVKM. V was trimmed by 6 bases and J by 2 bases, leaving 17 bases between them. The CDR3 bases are TGTGCCAGCAGACTCGGCCGGGACCCCGCCTACGAGCAGTACTTC. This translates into CASRLGRDPAYEQYF.

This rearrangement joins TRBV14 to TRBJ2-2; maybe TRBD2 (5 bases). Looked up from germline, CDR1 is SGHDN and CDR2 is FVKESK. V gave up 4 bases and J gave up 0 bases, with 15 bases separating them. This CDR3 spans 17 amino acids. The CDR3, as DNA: TGTGCCAGCAGCCCCCGGAGGCCTTTCGCGAACACCGGGGAGCTGTTTTTT. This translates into CASSPRRPFANTGELFF. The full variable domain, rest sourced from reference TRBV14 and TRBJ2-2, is EAGVTQFPSHSVIEKGQTVTLRCDPISGHDNLYWYRRVMGKEIKFLLHFVKESKQDESGMPNNRFLAERTGGTYSTLKVQPAELEDSGVYFCASSPRRPFANTGELFFGEGSRLTVL.

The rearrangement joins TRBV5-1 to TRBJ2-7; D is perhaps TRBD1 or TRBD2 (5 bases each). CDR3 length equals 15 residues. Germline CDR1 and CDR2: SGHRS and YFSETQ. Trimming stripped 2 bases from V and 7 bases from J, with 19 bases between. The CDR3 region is CASSLSGTRSREQYF. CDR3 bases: TGCGCCAGCAGCTTATCCGGGACCAGATCTAGGGAGCAGTACTTC.

CDR3 nucleotide sequence: TGTGCCAGCAGTTTTGCGCCGGTTACCCACAATGAGCAGTTCTTC. This codes for CASSFAPVTHNEQFF. The chain combines TRBV27 with TRBJ2-1, with D uncertain. Trimming removed 3 bases at V and 5 bases at J, with 14 bases between. This CDR3 is built from 15 residues. In germline, CDR1 is MNHEY, CDR2 SMNVEV (reference sequence).

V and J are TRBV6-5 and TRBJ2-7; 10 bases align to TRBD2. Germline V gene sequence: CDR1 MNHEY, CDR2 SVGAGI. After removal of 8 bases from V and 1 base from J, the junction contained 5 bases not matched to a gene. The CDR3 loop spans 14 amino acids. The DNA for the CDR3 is TGTGCCAGCGGCATAGCGGGGGGATCCTACGAGCAGTACTTC. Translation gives CASGIAGGSYEQYF.

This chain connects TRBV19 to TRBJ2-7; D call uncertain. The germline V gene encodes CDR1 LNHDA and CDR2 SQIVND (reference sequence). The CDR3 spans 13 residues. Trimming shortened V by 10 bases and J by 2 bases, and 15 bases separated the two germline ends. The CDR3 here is CATSRGRPYEQYF. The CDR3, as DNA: TGTGCCACCTCTAGAGGCCGCCCCTACGAGCAGTACTTC. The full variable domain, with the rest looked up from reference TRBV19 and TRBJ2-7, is DGGITQSPKYLFRKEGQNVTLSCEQNLNHDAMYWYRQDPGQGLRLIYYSQIVNDFQKGDIAEGYSVSREKKESFPLTVTSAQKNPTAFYLCATSRGRPYEQYFGPGTRLTVT.

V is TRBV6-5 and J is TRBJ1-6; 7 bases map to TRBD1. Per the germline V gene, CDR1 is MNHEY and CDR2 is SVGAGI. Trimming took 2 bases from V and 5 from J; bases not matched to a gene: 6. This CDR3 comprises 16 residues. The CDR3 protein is CASSYPAGQDNSPLHF. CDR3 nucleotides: TGTGCCAGCAGTTACCCCGCCGGACAGGATAATTCACCCCTCCACTTT.

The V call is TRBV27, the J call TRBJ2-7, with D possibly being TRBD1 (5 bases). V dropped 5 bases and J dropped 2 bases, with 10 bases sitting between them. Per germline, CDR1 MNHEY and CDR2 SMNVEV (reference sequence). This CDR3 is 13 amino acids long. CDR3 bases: TGTGCCAGCAGTCTCCAGGGCCCCTACGAGCAGTACTTC. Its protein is CASSLQGPYEQYF.

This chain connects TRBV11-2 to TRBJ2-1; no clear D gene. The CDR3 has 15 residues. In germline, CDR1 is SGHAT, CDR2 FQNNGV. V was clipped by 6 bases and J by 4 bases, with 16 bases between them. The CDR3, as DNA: TGTGCCAGCAGAACCACAAAGGGTCTTTACAATGAGCAGTTCTTC. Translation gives CASRTTKGLYNEQFF.

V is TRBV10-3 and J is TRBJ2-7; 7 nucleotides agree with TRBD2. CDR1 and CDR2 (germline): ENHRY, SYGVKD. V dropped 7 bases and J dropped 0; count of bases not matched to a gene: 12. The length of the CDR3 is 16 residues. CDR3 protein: CAIMNLGSSGSYEQYF. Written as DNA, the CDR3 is TGTGCCATCATGAATCTTGGCTCTAGCGGCTCCTACGAGCAGTACTTC.

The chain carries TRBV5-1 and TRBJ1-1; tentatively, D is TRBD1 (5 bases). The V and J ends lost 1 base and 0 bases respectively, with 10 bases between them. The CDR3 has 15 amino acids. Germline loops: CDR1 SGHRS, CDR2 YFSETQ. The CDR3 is CASSLRGVVNTEAFF. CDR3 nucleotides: TGCGCCAGCAGCTTGAGAGGGGTCGTGAACACTGAAGCTTTCTTT.

Written as DNA, the CDR3 is TGTGCCAGCAGCCCACTCGGGGACAGGGGTGAAAAACTGTTTTTT. Translation gives CASSPLGDRGEKLFF. The rearrangement joins TRBV7-2 to TRBJ1-4, with 10 bases identical to TRBD1. Germline-derived CDR1 and CDR2 are SGHTA and FQGNSA. J was trimmed by 7 bases and V by 5 bases; bases with no gene match: 7. The CDR3 has 15 amino acids.

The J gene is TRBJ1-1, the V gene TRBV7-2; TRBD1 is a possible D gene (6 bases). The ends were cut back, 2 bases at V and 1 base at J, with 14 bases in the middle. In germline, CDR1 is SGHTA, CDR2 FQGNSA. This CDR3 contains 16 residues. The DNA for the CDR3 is TGTGCCAGCAGCTTATCTCAAGGGGGGGCGAACACTGAAGCTTTCTTT. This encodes CASSLSQGGANTEAFF. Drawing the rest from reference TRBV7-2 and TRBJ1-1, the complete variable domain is GAGVSQSPSNKVTEKGKDVELRCDPISGHTALYWYRQSLGQGLEFLIYFQGNSAPDKSGLPSDRFSAERTGGSVSTLTIQRTQQEDSAVYLCASSLSQGGANTEAFFGQGTRLTVV.

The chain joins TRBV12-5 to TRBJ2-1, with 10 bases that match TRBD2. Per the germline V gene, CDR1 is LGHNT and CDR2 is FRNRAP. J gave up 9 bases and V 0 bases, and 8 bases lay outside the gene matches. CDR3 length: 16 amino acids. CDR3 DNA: TGTGCTAGTGGTTTGGTAAGGTTAGCGGGGGGCGGTGAGCAGTTCTTC. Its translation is CASGLVRLAGGGEQFF.